This is a list of T cell receptor beta chains from one sample in a study of blood T cell repertoires in COVID-19. Using immunoSEQ multiplex PCR, the repertoire was profiled, and TCRdb retains in-frame clones only, with some absent. The repertoire holds under 170,000 clones, with 80% to 90% as singletons. Sequencing was carried out using peripheral blood. These receptors were taken from a man aged 70 or older with acute or convalescent COVID-19. CDR3s include the opening cysteine and the closing phenylalanine or tryptophan. Fields, in order: V gene, J gene, clone size, D gene, CDR3 protein, CDR3 DNA. D genes are given only for firm matches. Expanded clones get a size class; other rows say once, few or many, or leave the size out.

TRBV7-3	TRBJ2-1	-	-	CASSLMGSEQFF	TGTGCCAGCAGCTTAATGGGGAGTGAGCAGTTCTTC
TRBV5-4	TRBJ2-3	-	TRBD2	CASSFRLAGSTDTQYF	TGTGCCAGCAGCTTTCGTCTAGCGGGGAGCACAGATACGCAGTATTTT
TRBV18	TRBJ1-2	-	TRBD1	CASSPDRGQDYGYTF	TGTGCCAGCTCACCAGACAGGGGGCAGGACTATGGCTACACCTTC
TRBV7-7	TRBJ2-1	-	-	CASSLNRDNYNEQFF	TGTGCTAGCAGCTTAAACCGGGATAACTACAATGAGCAGTTCTTC
TRBV5-1	TRBJ2-3	-	-	CASSLEGRGADTQYF	TGCGCCAGCAGCTTGGAGGGTCGGGGTGCAGATACGCAGTATTTT
TRBV27	TRBJ2-7	once	-	CASSFRYAAYEQYF	TGTGCCAGCAGTTTTCGCTACGCCGCCTACGAGCAGTACTTC
TRBV4-2	TRBJ1-5	-	-	CASSQDTGLSNQPQHF	TGTGCCAGCAGCCAAGATACGGGGTTAAGCAATCAGCCCCAGCATTTT
TRBV9	TRBJ2-3	-	TRBD2	CASSAGSGRATDTQYF	TGTGCCAGCAGCGCAGGTAGCGGGAGGGCCACAGATACGCAGTATTTT
TRBV29-1	TRBJ1-3	-	-	CSVEKVAGPIYDSGNTIYF	TGCAGCGTCGAGAAGGTGGCAGGGCCTATCTACGACTCTGGAAACACCATATATTTT
TRBV6-5	TRBJ1-1	-	-	CASSLPLSTEAFF	TGTGCCAGCAGTTTGCCCTTGAGCACTGAAGCTTTCTTT
TRBV6-2/TRBV6-3	TRBJ1-5	-	-	CASSYGTQPWPQHF	TGTGCCAGCAGTTACGGGACTCAGCCGTGGCCCCAGCATTTT
TRBV5-1	TRBJ2-1	-	TRBD1	CASSLPTGGNEQFF	TGCGCCAGCAGCTTACCGACAGGGGGCAATGAGCAGTTCTTC
TRBV5-6	TRBJ2-2	-	-	CASSLGLRELDTGELFF	TGTGCCAGCAGCTTGGGCCTTAGGGAGTTAGACACCGGGGAGCTGTTTTTT
TRBV28	TRBJ2-7	-	TRBD2	CASRGSGSGRSYEQYF	TGTGCCAGCAGGGGGAGCGGGAGCGGGAGGTCCTACGAGCAGTACTTC
TRBV25-1	TRBJ1-1	-	-	CASMDGGENTEAFF	TGTGCCAGCATGGATGGGGGCGAGAACACTGAAGCTTTCTTT